The 8 T cell receptor beta chains below come from one sample, sequenced in a study of Ad26.COV2.S vaccination and SARS-CoV-2 variants. TCRdb's table, derived via immunoSEQ multiplex PCR, lists solely in-frame clones and lacks some. The table includes about 320,000 clones, about 86% detected once. Sample treatment: around 19 received Ad26.COV2.S at low or high dose, single or two shots; roughly five received placebo; per-sample allocation not given. Sample collection was performed on day 63 after the first vaccine or placebo injection. The sample in question was peripheral blood, obtained in a trial of Ad26.COV2.S vaccine versus placebo. These TCRs come from a person aged 18 to 65 who received the Ad26.COV2.S COVID-19 vaccine or a placebo.

This chain joins TRBV3-1 (or the pseudogene TRBV3-2) and TRBJ2-2; maybe TRBD1 (5 bases). Germline CDR1 is LGHDT and CDR2 is YNNKEL (reference sequence). This CDR3 is built from 15 residues. Deletions cut 4 bases from V and 4 bases from J, with 13 bases between. The DNA for the CDR3 is TGTGCCAGCAGCCGGGTCAGGGTAGGCACCGGGGAGCTGTTTTTT. It specifies CASSRVRVGTGELFF.

The V and J genes are TRBV27 and TRBJ2-7; 9 positions agree with TRBD1. The ends lost 0 bases at V and 3 bases at J; junction bases unmatched: 12. CDR1 and CDR2 (germline): MNHEY, SMNVEV (reference sequence). The CDR3 loop spans 18 amino acids. CDR3 bases: TGTGCCAGCAGTTTATCGACCGTCCCCGGGACAGGGATCTACGAGCAGTACTTC. Its translation: CASSLSTVPGTGIYEQYF.

The sample holds one count of this clone. The chain employs TRBV11-2 and TRBJ1-2; D may be TRBD1 (5 bases). The germline gives CDR1 SGHAT, CDR2 FQNNGV. This CDR3 is built from 14 residues. The germline V and J ends were trimmed by 5 bases and 5 bases, with 15 bases remaining between them. As DNA, the CDR3 is TGTGCCAGCAGCCCAGGGACGCTTGGGTATGGCTACACCTTC. Amino acid sequence: CASSPGTLGYGYTF.

The chain couples TRBV23-1 to TRBJ2-3; 10 bases fit TRBD2. TRBV23-1 falls under the ORF class, with uncertain function. The CDR3 runs to 20 residues. V was clipped by 6 bases and J by 0 bases; unmatched bases: 18. The CDR3 nucleotides are TGCGCCAGCAGCCCCCAAACGTTTCTAGCGGGGGCTCTTAGCACAGATACGCAGTATTTT. Protein sequence: CASSPQTFLAGALSTDTQYF.

Worth noting for this clone: The DNA is left out, because the CDR3 cannot be placed on it with certainty; the CDR3 is given as TCRdb lists it. The CDR3 here is CASSLVGTGIARRHF. The chain employs TRBV7-9 and TRBJ2-5; TRBD2 was called by the table and not checked on the DNA. The CDR3 is 15 residues long, counting both termini. CDR1 and CDR2 from the germline V gene are SEHNR and FQNEAQ (reference sequence).

In its sample, this clone was seen once. This chain connects TRBV10-2 to TRBJ2-7, with TRBD1 identical over 9 bases. This CDR3 region has 11 residues. CDR1 and CDR2 from the germline V gene are WSHSY and SAAADI. Trimming cost V 9 bases and J 5 bases; bases outside gene matches: 2. The CDR3 nucleotides read TGCGCCAGTACAGGGGGCCACGAGCAGTACTTC. Protein product: CASTGGHEQYF.

The gene calls are TRBV4-1 and TRBJ1-2; D is unclear. CDR1 MGHRA and CDR2 YSYEKL come from the germline V gene. V lost 0 bases to trimming and J lost 4 bases, with 9 bases between them. The CDR3 runs 14 residues. The CDR3 nucleotides read TGCGCCAGCAGCCAAGACCGGAGCCCCTATGGCTACACCTTC. Protein: CASSQDRSPYGYTF.

The V call is TRBV5-6, the J call TRBJ1-3, with TRBD1 matching 9 bases. The J segment lost 2 bases and the V segment lost 1 base, leaving 13 bases of the junction unmatched. The CDR3 length is 19 residues. The germline CDR1 and CDR2 sequences are SGHDT and YYEEEE. CDR3 DNA sequence: TGTGCCAGCAGCTTGCGAGTGACAGGGGGATTAAGGGCTGGAAACACCATATATTTT. Protein sequence: CASSLRVTGGLRAGNTIYF.